The 26 T cell receptor beta chains below all came from one sample that was sequenced in a study of vaccination effects on CD4 cells after COVID-19. Only in-frame clones appear in the TCRdb table, and some are missing; sequencing was by immunoSEQ multiplex PCR. The repertoire holds some 30,000 clones, with 75% to 90% as singletons. ViraFEST used viral peptide pools to expand antigen-specific CD4+ T cells before sequencing. The authors isolated CD4+ T cells after roughly eleven days of culture. The vaccine given was either BNT162b2 or mRNA-1273, in two doses. These receptors have no known antigen. This sample comprised CD4+ T cells from PBMCs cultured with SARS-CoV-2 spike peptides, obtained after COVID-19 vaccination. These receptors all come from a human donor who received a COVID-19 vaccine. Some clones in this sample may be carry-over from other donors' samples.

The rearrangement joins TRBV14 to TRBJ2-7; D possibly corresponds to TRBD1 (6 bases). Germline CDR1 is SGHDN and CDR2 is FVKESK. V lost 4 bases to trimming and J lost 2 bases, with 12 bases between them. The CDR3 totals 14 residues. CDR3 DNA sequence: TGTGCCAGCAGCCGGACAGTTGGCCCCTACGAGCAGTACGTC. Amino acids: CASSRTVGPYEQYV.

V gene TRBV3-1 (or the pseudogene TRBV3-2) combines with J gene TRBJ1-1; weak D call: TRBD1 (5 bases). Germline V gene data show CDR1 as LGHDT and CDR2 as YNNKEL (reference sequence). The CDR3 runs to 13 residues. Trimming took 5 bases from V and 4 from J, leaving 11 bases between them. CDR3 region: CASSTGPRTEAFF. The CDR3 DNA sequence: TGTGCCAGCAGCACGGGACCCCGCACTGAAGCTTTCTTT.

The chain combines TRBV6-5 with TRBJ2-3, with 7 bases identical to TRBD2. The length of the CDR3 is 15 residues. Germline CDR1 MNHEY, CDR2 SVGAGI. Trimming took 6 bases from V and 1 from J; bases not matched to a gene: 7. CDR3 amino acids: CASRGGGTGTDTQYF. The DNA for the CDR3 is TGTGCCAGCAGGGGGGGAGGGACCGGCACAGATACGCAGTATTTT.

This clone was counted between two and nine times. This chain connects TRBV12-3 or TRBV12-4 to TRBJ1-2; D unclear. There are 11 residues in the CDR3. Trimming removed 4 bases at V and 3 bases at J, with 3 bases between. The CDR3 is CASSSHYGYTF. In nucleotides, the CDR3 is TGTGCCAGCAGTTCCCACTATGGCTACACCTTC.

The V call is TRBV18, the J call TRBJ1-3, with D uncertain. The germline V gene encodes CDR1 KGHSH and CDR2 LQKENI. The CDR3 sequence is 15 residues long. Trimming shortened V by 2 bases and J by 0 bases, and 8 bases separated the two germline ends. DNA of the CDR3: TGTGCCAGCTCACCAAGTCCAGCCTCTGGAAACACCATATATTTT. Protein product: CASSPSPASGNTIYF.

The chain joins TRBV14 to TRBJ1-6; a weak D match, TRBD1 (5 bases). The V and J ends lost 5 bases and 10 bases respectively, with 18 bases between them. The CDR3 is 15 amino acids. Germline lookup yields CDR1 SGHDN and CDR2 FVKESK. The CDR3 sequence is CASSAGHFKESPLHF. The CDR3 DNA reads as TGTGCCAGCAGCGCCGGACATTTCAAGGAATCACCCCTCCACTTT.

The CDR3, as DNA: TGCAAGCCGAGGAACGCAGATACGCAGTATTTT. It translates to CKPRNADTQYF. The V gene is TRBV20-1, the J gene TRBJ2-3, with D uncertain. This CDR3 has 11 amino acids. The germline gives CDR1 DFQATT, CDR2 SNEGSKA (reference sequence).

The chain uses TRBV6-5 and TRBJ1-1; 9 bases match TRBD1. Germline lookup yields CDR1 MNHEY and CDR2 SVGAGI. V trimming: 5 bases; J trimming: 3 bases; junction bases outside the gene matches: 7. The CDR3 extends over 15 amino acids. The CDR3: CASSLQGAGYTEAFF. Written as DNA, the CDR3 is TGTGCCAGCAGTCTACAGGGGGCTGGGTACACTGAAGCTTTCTTT.

The genes are TRBV6-1 and TRBJ1-3, with D possibly matching TRBD1 (6 bases). The CDR3 contains 16 residues. V was clipped by 2 bases and J by 4 bases, with 15 bases between them. Germline loops: CDR1 MNHNS, CDR2 SASEGT. The CDR3 DNA is TGTGCCAGCAGTGAAAGTCTGGGGGCCGGAGGAAACACCATATATTTT. Its protein is CASSESLGAGGNTIYF.

This clone has more than one count but fewer than ten. The V call is TRBV3-1 (or the pseudogene TRBV3-2), the J call TRBJ2-3; D remains ambiguous. The CDR3 sequence is 12 residues long. Germline-derived CDR1 and CDR2 are LGHDT and YNNKEL (reference sequence). Trimming shortened V by 4 bases and J by 0 bases, and 2 bases separated the two germline ends. The CDR3 reads CASSLSTDTQYF. The CDR3 DNA is TGTGCCAGCAGCCTCAGCACAGATACGCAGTATTTT.

The table lists this clone with a few counts. This chain uses TRBV28 with TRBJ2-2, with TRBD2 matching over 10 bases. This CDR3 comprises 19 residues. The J segment lost 1 base and the V segment lost 3 bases, leaving 11 bases of the junction unmatched. Germline CDR1 is MDHEN and CDR2 is SYDVKM. DNA of the CDR3: TGTGCCAGCAGTTTTTACGGCCTAGCGGGAGATAAGAACACCGGGGAGCTGTTTTTT. Protein: CASSFYGLAGDKNTGELFF.

The chain combines TRBV25-1 with TRBJ2-3, with unresolved D. The CDR3 covers 15 residues. The V end lost 2 bases, the J end lost 6 bases, and 15 bases lay between the germline ends. Per the germline V gene, CDR1 is MGHDK and CDR2 is SYGVNS. This CDR3 is CASSEVGSLGDTQYF. In DNA form, the CDR3 reads TGTGCCAGCAGTGAAGTAGGTTCCCTGGGGGATACGCAGTATTTT. Drawing the rest from reference TRBV25-1 and TRBJ2-3, the complete variable domain is EADIYQTPRYLVIGTGKKITLECSQTMGHDKMYWYQQDPGMELHLIHYSYGVNSTEKGDLSSESTVSRIRTEHFPLTLESARPSHTSQYLCASSEVGSLGDTQYFGPGTRLTVL.

This clone came up a few times. The chain links TRBV18 to TRBJ2-2; 7 bases agree with TRBD1. Per the germline V gene, CDR1 is KGHSH and CDR2 is LQKENI. This CDR3 has 17 amino acids. Trimming at V came to 6 bases and at J to 0 bases, leaving 10 bases not matched to a gene. The CDR3 is CASSQYDRASNTGELFF. DNA for the CDR3: TGTGCCAGCTCTCAATACGACAGGGCTTCGAACACCGGGGAGCTGTTTTTT.

This clone appeared once. This sequence joins TRBV10-2 and TRBJ2-7; D remains unclear. This CDR3 spans 13 amino acids. Trimming pared 4 bases from V and 1 base from J, leaving 8 bases between. The germline CDR1 and CDR2 sequences are WSHSY and SAAADI. The CDR3 loop reads CASSGSGSYEQYF. CDR3 coding DNA: TGCGCCAGCAGTGGGTCCGGGTCCTACGAGCAGTACTTC.

The V and J genes are TRBV14 and TRBJ1-1; a possible D gene is TRBD1 (6 bases). Germline CDR1 reads SGHDN; CDR2 reads FVKESK. V was trimmed by 2 bases and J by 5 bases, leaving 15 bases between them. The CDR3 is 15 amino acids. In DNA form, the CDR3 reads TGTGCCAGCAGCCAAAGTGGGGGGCTGAGGACTGAAGCTTTCTTT. This translates into CASSQSGGLRTEAFF.

This clone has just a few counts. This sequence joins TRBV28 and TRBJ1-2; 7 bases fit TRBD1. Germline loops: CDR1 MDHEN, CDR2 SYDVKM. The CDR3 is 13 residues long. The V gene end was trimmed by 10 bases and the J gene end by 5 bases; junction bases not matched to a gene: 10. CDR3 sequence reads: CAIKTGSGYGYTF. CDR3 coding DNA: TGTGCCATCAAGACAGGGTCAGGGTATGGCTACACCTTC.

The V and J genes are TRBV2 and TRBJ1-2; TRBD1 agrees at 9 bases. The germline gives CDR1 SNHLY, CDR2 FYNNEI. The V and J ends lost 3 bases and 4 bases, in that order; junction bases with no gene match: 3. The CDR3 has 14 residues. The CDR3 spells CASSEDRGSYGYTF. The DNA of the CDR3 is TGTGCCAGCAGTGAGGACAGGGGTTCCTATGGCTACACCTTC.

The J gene is TRBJ2-2, the V gene TRBV24-1, with D tentatively TRBD1 or TRBD2 (6 bases each). Per the germline V gene, CDR1 is KGHDR and CDR2 is SFDVKD. Trimming cost V 9 bases and J 7 bases, with 20 bases left between them. The CDR3 contains 15 residues. The CDR3 DNA is TGTGCCACCGGAGGGACACCACCCAAGAGCGGGGAGCTGTTTTTT. Its protein is CATGGTPPKSGELFF.

This chain uses TRBV5-1 with TRBJ1-4; a possible D gene is TRBD1 (5 bases). The length of the CDR3 is 15 residues. Per the germline V gene, CDR1 is SGHRS and CDR2 is YFSETQ. Trimming removed 4 bases at V and 5 bases at J, with 15 bases between. The CDR3 loop is CASSLDSKINEKLFF. CDR3 DNA sequence: TGCGCCAGCAGCCTAGACAGCAAGATCAATGAAAAACTGTTTTTT.

The chain couples TRBV28 to TRBJ1-6, with unresolved D. Germline CDR1 reads MDHEN; CDR2 reads SYDVKM. Deletions cut 5 bases from V and 2 bases from J, with 13 bases between. This CDR3 has 16 amino acids. CDR3: CASSPSGVTYNSPLHF. The DNA for the CDR3 is TGTGCCAGCAGTCCCTCCGGAGTGACCTATAATTCACCCCTCCACTTT.

The chain recombines TRBV12-2 with TRBJ1-6. TRBV12-2 is termed a pseudogene. The CDR3 has 19 residues. The DNA of the CDR3 is TGTGCAAGTCGCTTAGCGGAGTGTTTGTTGGGCTCCTATAATTCACCCCTCCACTTT. It codes for CASRLAECLLGSYNSPLHF.

This clone appeared a few times. The V gene is TRBV5-6, the J gene TRBJ2-5, with D maybe TRBD1 (6 bases). The CDR3 is 14 residues long. Germline V gives CDR1 SGHDT, CDR2 YYEEEE. Trimming shortened V by 2 bases and J by 7 bases, and 15 bases separated the two germline ends. The CDR3 DNA sequence: TGTGCCAGCAGCTTCGACAGGACACCTGGGACCCAGTACTTC. Its protein is CASSFDRTPGTQYF.

The chain has TRBV6-6 and TRBJ2-5; 9 nucleotides match TRBD2. V shed 8 bases, J shed 6 bases, and the junction held 13 bases outside the gene matches. This CDR3 region has 15 residues. Germline CDR1 and CDR2: MNHNY and SVGAGI (reference sequence). The CDR3 region is CASQNPGTSMQTQYF. The CDR3 DNA follows: TGTGCCAGCCAAAATCCCGGGACTAGCATGCAGACCCAGTACTTC.

The chain couples TRBV28 to TRBJ1-5; 8 bases are a match to TRBD1. The ends lost 3 bases at V and 7 bases at J; junction bases unmatched: 2. This CDR3 spans 13 amino acids. Germline assignment: CDR1 MDHEN and CDR2 SYDVKM. CDR3 sequence: CASSFRGLQPQHF. CDR3 DNA: TGTGCCAGCAGTTTCAGGGGGCTGCAGCCCCAGCATTTT.

The CDR3 DNA is TGTGCCATCAGTCCGGGCAGGGACCATGGCTACACCTTC. Amino acids: CAISPGRDHGYTF. The chain carries TRBV10-3 and TRBJ1-2; maybe TRBD1 (5 bases). The germline CDR1 and CDR2 sequences are ENHRY and SYGVKD. Trimming took off 5 bases at V and 6 bases at J, with 13 bases between the two ends. The CDR3 is made up of 13 amino acids.

The rearrangement uses TRBV2 and TRBJ2-5, with 10 bases lining up with TRBD2. The germline V gene has CDR1 SNHLY and CDR2 FYNNEI. The CDR3 runs 15 residues. V dropped 6 bases and J dropped 3; count of bases not matched to a gene: 7. CDR3 region: CASRASGLAKETQYF. CDR3 DNA sequence: TGTGCCAGCAGGGCGTCGGGACTAGCGAAAGAGACCCAGTACTTC.